This entry lists 30 T cell receptor beta chains sequenced from one sample in a study of OX40 agonist ivuxolimab in advanced cancers. Profiled with immunoSEQ multiplex PCR; TCRdb holds only in-frame clones, not every one. This sample has around 70,000 clones, with roughly 88% found just once. This sample comprised CD4+ or CD8+ T cells sorted from blood, obtained in a trial of the OX40 agonist ivuxolimab. The receptors stem from an adult with an advanced solid tumor such as melanoma, head and neck, liver or kidney cancer.

The chain couples TRBV13 to TRBJ1-1, with 7 positions matching TRBD1. Trimming at V came to 2 bases and at J to 3 bases, leaving 3 bases not matched to a gene. Germline V lookup: CDR1 PRHDT, CDR2 FYEKMQ (reference sequence). The CDR3 loop spans 14 amino acids. CDR3 nucleotides: TGTGCCAGCAGCTTAACAGGGGTGCACACTGAAGCTTTCTTT. Encoded protein: CASSLTGVHTEAFF.

The CDR3 sequence: CASSITRWRSTDTQYF. CDR3 DNA sequence: TGTGCCAGTAGTATAACCCGTTGGAGGAGCACAGATACGCAGTATTTT. The rearrangement uses TRBV19 and TRBJ2-3; possible D gene TRBD2, 5 bases. With 2 bases removed from V and 0 bases from J, the gap between germline ends came to 12 bases. Germline V CDR1 and CDR2: LNHDA, SQIVND (reference sequence). CDR3 length: 16 amino acids.

This clone has a single count. This chain uses TRBV6-5 with TRBJ2-1; 11 bases map to TRBD2. This CDR3 contains 14 residues. The V gene end was trimmed by 6 bases and the J gene end by 3 bases; junction bases not matched to a gene: 1. Germline V CDR1 and CDR2: MNHEY, SVGAGI. The CDR3 spells CASSGTSGYNEQFF. CDR3 in DNA: TGTGCCAGCAGCGGGACTAGCGGCTACAATGAGCAGTTCTTC.

In DNA, the CDR3 is TGTGCCAGTAGTATAGGAGGGGCTGGAAACACCATATATTTT. Amino acids: CASSIGGAGNTIYF. The gene calls are TRBV19 and TRBJ1-3; a weak D match, TRBD1 (5 bases). The CDR3 extends over 14 amino acids. Germline CDR1 is LNHDA and CDR2 is SQIVND (reference sequence). The germline V and J ends were trimmed by 1 base and 2 bases, with 6 bases remaining between them.

This clone was recorded only once. The chain joins TRBV11-2 to TRBJ2-5; 8 bases match TRBD2. This CDR3 spans 15 amino acids. Trimming cost V 6 bases and J 5 bases; bases outside gene matches: 11. Looked up from germline, CDR1 is SGHAT and CDR2 is FQNNGV. In nucleotides, the CDR3 is TGTGCCAGCAGTTATGCGGGGGGCGAAATGGAGACCCAGTACTTC. It is translated as CASSYAGGEMETQYF.

This chain connects TRBV19 to TRBJ1-1, with D perhaps matching TRBD1 (5 bases). The CDR3 consists of 16 residues. Per the germline V gene, CDR1 is LNHDA and CDR2 is SQIVND (reference sequence). The ends were cut back, 1 base at V and 1 base at J, with 13 bases in the middle. The CDR3 here is CASSIGIAGANTEAFF. The CDR3 DNA reads as TGTGCCAGTAGTATAGGGATCGCCGGGGCGAACACTGAAGCTTTCTTT.

CDR3 amino acids: CSVVVGVGNTIYF. CDR3 in DNA: TGCAGCGTTGTGGTAGGGGTCGGAAACACCATATATTTT. The chain combines TRBV29-1 with TRBJ1-3, with TRBD1 as a possible D gene (5 bases). Deletions cut 4 bases from V and 4 bases from J, with 11 bases between. This CDR3 is built from 13 residues. In germline, CDR1 is SQVTM, CDR2 ANQGSEA.

This chain links TRBV29-1 with TRBJ1-2; no clear D gene. Trimming shortened V by 0 bases and J by 2 bases, and 13 bases separated the two germline ends. The CDR3 is made up of 15 amino acids. The germline CDR1 and CDR2 sequences are SQVTM and ANQGSEA. The CDR3 region is CSVEEGGNLNYGYTF. DNA for the CDR3: TGCAGCGTTGAAGAAGGAGGCAACCTAAACTATGGCTACACCTTC.

The chain links TRBV6-5 to TRBJ1-1; 8 nucleotides agree with TRBD1. Germline assignment: CDR1 MNHEY and CDR2 SVGAGI. J lost 2 bases, V lost 7 bases, and 3 bases had no gene match. CDR3 length: 13 amino acids. The CDR3 DNA is TGTGCCAGCATTGACAGGGGTAACACTGAAGCTTTCTTT. It yields the protein CASIDRGNTEAFF.

CDR3: CASSLISGGQGEETQYF. CDR3 coding DNA: TGTGCCAGCAGCTTAATTTCCGGAGGGCAGGGGGAGGAGACCCAGTACTTC. This sequence joins TRBV7-2 and TRBJ2-5, with a tentative D call TRBD1 (7 bases). CDR3 length: 17 amino acids. Trimming pared 2 bases from V and 5 bases from J, leaving 21 bases between. The germline V gene encodes CDR1 SGHTA and CDR2 FQGNSA.

V and J are TRBV2 and TRBJ1-4, with D possibly matching TRBD1 (6 bases). Germline V gene sequence: CDR1 SNHLY, CDR2 FYNNEI. This CDR3 is built from 15 residues. Trimming removed 3 bases at V and 4 bases at J, with 12 bases between. The CDR3 protein is CASSEVGQINEKLFF. The DNA for the CDR3 is TGTGCCAGCAGTGAGGTTGGACAGATTAATGAAAAACTGTTTTTT.

This sequence joins TRBV4-1 and TRBJ2-1; D uncertain. CDR1 and CDR2 from the germline V gene are MGHRA and YSYEKL. CDR3 size: 17 residues. The germline V and J ends were trimmed by 7 bases and 2 bases, with 21 bases remaining between them. The CDR3 is CASTPPTSQKPYNEQFF. The CDR3 coding sequence is TGCGCCAGCACCCCACCGACTTCCCAGAAACCCTACAATGAGCAGTTCTTC.

CDR3 sequence reads: CASSAETSNQPQHF. As DNA, the CDR3 is TGTGCCAGCTCAGCAGAGACTAGCAATCAGCCCCAGCATTTT. The chain carries TRBV18 and TRBJ1-5; D not certain. CDR3 length equals 14 residues. V was shortened by 5 bases and J by 0 bases, with 8 bases between the two germline ends. Germline V gene sequence: CDR1 KGHSH, CDR2 LQKENI. The full variable domain, rest sourced from reference TRBV18 and TRBJ1-5, is NAGVMQNPRHLVRRRGQEARLRCSPMKGHSHVYWYRQLPEEGLKFMVYLQKENIIDESGMPKERFSAEFPKEGPSILRIQQVVRGDSAAYFCASSAETSNQPQHFGDGTRLSIL.

This chain connects TRBV11-2 to TRBJ2-2; TRBD1 aligns across 7 bases. Trimming took 5 bases from V and 4 from J; bases not matched to a gene: 4. CDR1 and CDR2 (germline): SGHAT, FQNNGV. The CDR3 loop spans 14 amino acids. CDR3 DNA: TGTGCCAGCAGCCTGAGGACAGGCACCGGGGAGCTGTTTTTT. This encodes CASSLRTGTGELFF.

The V call is TRBV5-5, the J call TRBJ2-2, with D tentatively TRBD2 (6 bases). The germline CDR1 and CDR2 sequences are SGHKS and YYEKEE (reference sequence). This CDR3 has 15 amino acids. Trimming cost V 1 base and J 6 bases, with 13 bases left between them. DNA for the CDR3: TGTGCCAGCAGCTTGTTATACGCGGGGCCCGGGGAGCTGTTTTTT. As protein: CASSLLYAGPGELFF.

Of note for this clone: The sample holds other DNA sequences that translate to the same CDR3. The genes are TRBV5-1 and TRBJ1-1, with TRBD1 matching over 11 bases. Germline trimming cut 4 bases from V and 4 bases from J; bases unmatched to any gene: 3. CDR1 and CDR2 (germline): SGHRS, YFSETQ. This CDR3 region has 14 residues. The CDR3: CASSPGQGGTEAFF. CDR3 nucleotides: TGCGCCAGCAGCCCGGGACAGGGGGGCACTGAAGCTTTCTTT.

The genes are TRBV27 and TRBJ2-1; the match to TRBD1 covers 7 bases. Germline CDR1 is MNHEY and CDR2 is SMNVEV (reference sequence). The length of the CDR3 is 17 residues. V lost 5 bases to trimming and J lost 0 bases; unmatched junction nucleotides: 10. In nucleotides, the CDR3 is TGTGCCAGCAGTGACTCGACAGGGTTTAACTCCTACAATGAGCAGTTCTTC. It translates to CASSDSTGFNSYNEQFF.

V is TRBV7-2 and J is TRBJ1-4; weak D call: TRBD1 (5 bases). V lost 4 bases and J lost 4, with 13 bases in between. The CDR3 loop spans 15 amino acids. Germline CDR1 is SGHTA and CDR2 is FQGNSA. Here the CDR3 reads CASSSDWGRNEKLFF. In DNA, the CDR3 is TGTGCCAGCAGCTCAGATTGGGGACGTAATGAAAAACTGTTTTTT. The whole variable domain, remainder taken from reference TRBV7-2 and TRBJ1-4, is GAGVSQSPSNKVTEKGKDVELRCDPISGHTALYWYRQSLGQGLEFLIYFQGNSAPDKSGLPSDRFSAERTGGSVSTLTIQRTQQEDSAVYLCASSSDWGRNEKLFFGSGTQLSVL.

The chain uses TRBV27 and TRBJ1-5; 10 bases fit TRBD1. V shed 6 bases, J shed 6 bases, and the junction held 5 bases outside the gene matches. The germline V gene encodes CDR1 MNHEY and CDR2 SMNVEV (reference sequence). The CDR3 is 14 residues long. The CDR3 coding sequence is TGTGCCAGCAGGGGACAGGGGTGGATTCAGCCCCAGCATTTT. Translated, it gives CASRGQGWIQPQHF.

A few counts support this clone. This sequence joins TRBV19 and TRBJ2-6; D is perhaps TRBD2 (7 bases). Germline CDR1 is LNHDA and CDR2 is SQIVND (reference sequence). Between the trimmed V and J ends, which lost 11 bases and 1 base, there was a span of 15 bases. The CDR3 covers 15 residues. Here the CDR3 DNA reads TGTGCCGCCGGGGGGCGGGGATCTGGGGCCAACGTCCTGACTTTC. Its protein product is CAAGGRGSGANVLTF.

The chain joins TRBV18 to TRBJ2-5, with 10 bases fitting TRBD2. The V gene's germline CDR1 is KGHSH and CDR2 LQKENI. The CDR3 spans 15 residues. The V gene end was trimmed by 6 bases and the J gene end by 3 bases; junction bases not matched to a gene: 7. The CDR3 reads CASSFSGGGEETQYF. DNA of the CDR3: TGTGCCAGCTCCTTCAGCGGGGGGGGAGAAGAGACCCAGTACTTC. Full variable domain (rest looked up from reference TRBV18 and TRBJ2-5): NAGVMQNPRHLVRRRGQEARLRCSPMKGHSHVYWYRQLPEEGLKFMVYLQKENIIDESGMPKERFSAEFPKEGPSILRIQQVVRGDSAAYFCASSFSGGGEETQYFGPGTRLLVL.

CDR3 sequence: CASSYTGPEGGDTQYF. The CDR3 DNA reads TGTGCCAGCAGTTACACGGGACCTGAAGGAGGAGATACGCAGTATTTT. The chain recombines TRBV6-5 with TRBJ2-3; the D gene could be TRBD1 or TRBD2 (5 bases each). This CDR3 is built from 16 residues. Germline V gene sequence: CDR1 MNHEY, CDR2 SVGAGI. The V and J ends lost 2 bases and 5 bases respectively, with 17 bases between them.

The CDR3 coding sequence is TGTGCCAGCAGCGTTAGATTGGGCTCGGAGCAGTACTTC. Translation: CASSVRLGSEQYF. The rearrangement uses TRBV7-6 and TRBJ2-7; no reliable D call. This CDR3 comprises 13 residues. The V gene lost 5 bases and the J gene lost 7 bases, with 15 bases spanning the gap. The germline V gene has CDR1 SGHVS and CDR2 FNYEAQ.

This rearrangement joins TRBV15 to TRBJ1-4; a possible D gene is TRBD1 (5 bases). Germline values: CDR1 LNHNV, CDR2 YYDKDF (reference sequence). The CDR3 is 15 residues long. V gave up 1 base and J gave up 10 bases, with 16 bases separating them. CDR3 DNA sequence: TGTGCCACCAGCAGAGCGGGGCCCGAAGGAGTAAAACTGTTTTTT. Translation gives CATSRAGPEGVKLFF.

J is TRBJ1-4 and V is TRBV7-2, with 8 bases aligning to TRBD1. V gave up 3 bases and J gave up 8 bases; unmatched junction bases: 11. Germline V gene data show CDR1 as SGHTA and CDR2 as FQGNSA. The CDR3 runs to 16 residues. CDR3 in amino acids: CASSLAGGSAYEKLFF. As DNA, the CDR3 is TGTGCCAGCAGCTTGGCAGGGGGCAGTGCATACGAAAAACTGTTTTTT.

The chain combines TRBV19 with TRBJ2-5, with D possibly matching TRBD1 (6 bases). Trimming pared 3 bases from V and 3 bases from J, leaving 20 bases between. The CDR3 has 17 residues. Germline-derived CDR1 and CDR2 are LNHDA and SQIVND (reference sequence). The DNA of the CDR3 is TGTGCCAGTAGTATGCCATTTGGCAGGGGCGGAAAAGAGACCCAGTACTTC. Protein: CASSMPFGRGGKETQYF.

The rearrangement joins TRBV18 to TRBJ1-3; 8 positions match TRBD1. Germline CDR1 and CDR2: KGHSH and LQKENI. The ends lost 3 bases at V and 2 bases at J; junction bases unmatched: 6. CDR3 length: 16 amino acids. The CDR3 DNA reads TGTGCCAGCTCACCGAGCCCGACAGGGGCTGGAAACACCATATATTTT. It yields the protein CASSPSPTGAGNTIYF. The full variable domain, with the rest looked up from reference TRBV18 and TRBJ1-3, is NAGVMQNPRHLVRRRGQEARLRCSPMKGHSHVYWYRQLPEEGLKFMVYLQKENIIDESGMPKERFSAEFPKEGPSILRIQQVVRGDSAAYFCASSPSPTGAGNTIYFGEGSWLTVV.

The V call is TRBV11-2, the J call TRBJ2-1, with 10 bases fitting TRBD1. The CDR3 has 17 residues. V was clipped by 1 base and J by 9 bases; unmatched bases: 12. Looked up from germline, CDR1 is SGHAT and CDR2 is FQNNGV. The CDR3 loop reads CASSLGIRDRGFGEQFF. The CDR3, as DNA: TGTGCCAGCAGCTTAGGCATCCGGGACAGGGGATTCGGTGAGCAGTTCTTC.

CDR3 sequence: CASSPARDSGTDTQYF. The CDR3 nucleotides read TGTGCCAGCAGCCCGGCCCGGGACTCCGGCACAGATACGCAGTATTTT. The chain recombines TRBV7-9 with TRBJ2-3; D may be TRBD2 (6 bases). V lost 5 bases to trimming and J lost 1 base, with 16 bases between them. The CDR3 spans 16 residues. Germline V CDR1 and CDR2: SEHNR, FQNEAQ (reference sequence).

J is TRBJ2-2 and V is TRBV7-2; D is undetermined. This CDR3 comprises 13 residues. Trimming left V 1 base short and J 8 bases short, with 8 bases between. Looked up from germline, CDR1 is SGHTA and CDR2 is FQGNSA. Written as DNA, the CDR3 is TGTGCCAGCAGCTTAGAACAAGAGGGGGAGCTGTTTTTT. The encoded protein is CASSLEQEGELFF.